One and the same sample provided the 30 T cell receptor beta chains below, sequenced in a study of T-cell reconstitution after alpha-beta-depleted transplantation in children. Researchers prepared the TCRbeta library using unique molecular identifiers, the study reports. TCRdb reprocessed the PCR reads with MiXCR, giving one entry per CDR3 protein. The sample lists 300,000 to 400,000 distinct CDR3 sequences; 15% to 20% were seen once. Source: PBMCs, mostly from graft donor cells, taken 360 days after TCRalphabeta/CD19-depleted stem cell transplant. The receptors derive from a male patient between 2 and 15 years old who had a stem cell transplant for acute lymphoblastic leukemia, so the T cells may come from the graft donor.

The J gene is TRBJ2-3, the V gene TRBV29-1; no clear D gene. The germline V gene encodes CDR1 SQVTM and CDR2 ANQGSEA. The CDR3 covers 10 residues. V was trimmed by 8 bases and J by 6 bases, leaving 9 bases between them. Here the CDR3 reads CSFRSDTQYF. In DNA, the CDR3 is TGCAGCTTTCGTTCGGATACGCAGTATTTT.

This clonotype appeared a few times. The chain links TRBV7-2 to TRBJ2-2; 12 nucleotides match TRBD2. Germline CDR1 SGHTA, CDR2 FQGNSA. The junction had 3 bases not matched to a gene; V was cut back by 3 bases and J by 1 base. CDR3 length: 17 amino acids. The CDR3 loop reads CASSFRGLAGNTGELFF. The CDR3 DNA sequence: TGTGCCAGCAGCTTTAGGGGACTAGCGGGGAACACCGGGGAGCTGTTTTTT.

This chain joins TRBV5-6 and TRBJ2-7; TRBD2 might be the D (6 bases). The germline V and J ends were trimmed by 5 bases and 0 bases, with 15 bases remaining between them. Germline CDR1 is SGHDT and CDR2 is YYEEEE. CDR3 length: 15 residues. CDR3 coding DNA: TGTGCCAGCAGATCAGGACTAACTCCCTCCTACGAGCAGTACTTC. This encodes CASRSGLTPSYEQYF.

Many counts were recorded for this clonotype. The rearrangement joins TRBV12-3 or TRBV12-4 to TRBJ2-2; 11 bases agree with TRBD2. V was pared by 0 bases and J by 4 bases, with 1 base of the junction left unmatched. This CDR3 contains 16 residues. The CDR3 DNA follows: TGTGCCAGCAGTTTAGCTGGACTAGCGGGCACCGGGGAGCTGTTTTTT. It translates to CASSLAGLAGTGELFF.

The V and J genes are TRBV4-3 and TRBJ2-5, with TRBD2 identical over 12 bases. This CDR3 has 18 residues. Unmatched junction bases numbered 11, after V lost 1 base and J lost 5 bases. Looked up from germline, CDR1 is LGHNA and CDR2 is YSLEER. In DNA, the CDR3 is TGCGCCAGCAGCCAAGTGCTAGCGGGAGGGCCGAAGGAGGAGACCCAGTACTTC. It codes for CASSQVLAGGPKEETQYF.

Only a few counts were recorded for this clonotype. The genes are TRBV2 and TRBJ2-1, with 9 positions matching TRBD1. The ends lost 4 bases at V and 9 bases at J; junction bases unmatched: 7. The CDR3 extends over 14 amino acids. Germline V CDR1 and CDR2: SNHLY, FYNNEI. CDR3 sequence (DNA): TGTGCCAGCAGTGCCGGGACAGGGTTTCGTGAGCAGTTCTTC. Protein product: CASSAGTGFREQFF.

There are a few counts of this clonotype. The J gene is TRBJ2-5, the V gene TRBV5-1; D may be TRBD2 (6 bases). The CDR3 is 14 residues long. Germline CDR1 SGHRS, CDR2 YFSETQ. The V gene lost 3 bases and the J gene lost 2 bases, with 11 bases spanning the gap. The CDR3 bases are TGCGCCAGCAGCTCGGAGGGGCTACAAGAGACCCAGTACTTC. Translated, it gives CASSSEGLQETQYF.

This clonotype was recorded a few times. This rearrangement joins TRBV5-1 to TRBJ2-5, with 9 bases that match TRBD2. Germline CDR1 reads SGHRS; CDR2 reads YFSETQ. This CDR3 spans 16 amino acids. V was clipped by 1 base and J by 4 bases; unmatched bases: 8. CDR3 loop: CASSLTYLSGRETQYF. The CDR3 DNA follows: TGCGCCAGCAGCTTGACCTATCTTAGCGGGAGAGAGACCCAGTACTTC.

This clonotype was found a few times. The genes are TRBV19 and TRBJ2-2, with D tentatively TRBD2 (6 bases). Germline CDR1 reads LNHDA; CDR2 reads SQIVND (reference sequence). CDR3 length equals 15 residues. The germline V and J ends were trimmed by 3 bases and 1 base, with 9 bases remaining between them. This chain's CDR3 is CASSITGRNTGELFF. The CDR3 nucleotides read TGTGCCAGTAGTATTACCGGGAGGAACACCGGGGAGCTGTTTTTT. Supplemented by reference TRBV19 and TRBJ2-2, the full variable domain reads DGGITQSPKYLFRKEGQNVTLSCEQNLNHDAMYWYRQDPGQGLRLIYYSQIVNDFQKGDIAEGYSVSREKKESFPLTVTSAQKNPTAFYLCASSITGRNTGELFFGEGSRLTVL.

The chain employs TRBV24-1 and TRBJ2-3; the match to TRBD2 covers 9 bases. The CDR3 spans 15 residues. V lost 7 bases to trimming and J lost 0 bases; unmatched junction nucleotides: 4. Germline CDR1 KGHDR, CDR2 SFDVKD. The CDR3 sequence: CATSQTSGSTDTQYF. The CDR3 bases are TGTGCCACCAGCCAGACTAGCGGTAGCACAGATACGCAGTATTTT.

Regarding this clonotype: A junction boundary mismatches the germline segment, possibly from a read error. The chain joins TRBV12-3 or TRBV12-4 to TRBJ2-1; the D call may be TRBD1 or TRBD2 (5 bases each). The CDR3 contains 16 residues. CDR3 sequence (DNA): TGTGCCAGCAGTTTACCCCCCCCCGGGGCCTACAATCAGCAGTTCTTC. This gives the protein CASSLPPPGAYNQQFF.

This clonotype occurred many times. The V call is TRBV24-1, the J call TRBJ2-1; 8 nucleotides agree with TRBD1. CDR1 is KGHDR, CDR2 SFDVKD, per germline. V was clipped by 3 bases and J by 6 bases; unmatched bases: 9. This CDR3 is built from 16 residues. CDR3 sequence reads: CATSDTRGDRFNEQFF. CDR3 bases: TGTGCCACCAGTGATACCCGTGGGGACAGGTTCAATGAGCAGTTCTTC.

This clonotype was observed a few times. CDR3 in amino acids: CASSWTSGKNEQFF. Here the CDR3 DNA reads TGTGCCAGTTCATGGACTAGCGGGAAAAATGAGCAGTTCTTC. The gene calls are TRBV12-3 or TRBV12-4 and TRBJ2-1; 12 bases are a match to TRBD2. Trimming at V came to 9 bases and at J to 7 bases, leaving 7 bases not matched to a gene. The CDR3 spans 14 residues.

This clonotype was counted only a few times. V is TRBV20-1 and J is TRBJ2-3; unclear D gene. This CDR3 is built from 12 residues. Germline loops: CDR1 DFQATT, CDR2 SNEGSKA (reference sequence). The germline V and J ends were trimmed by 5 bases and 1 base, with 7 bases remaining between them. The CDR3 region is CSASHGTDTQYF. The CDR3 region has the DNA TGCAGTGCTTCGCACGGCACAGATACGCAGTATTTT.

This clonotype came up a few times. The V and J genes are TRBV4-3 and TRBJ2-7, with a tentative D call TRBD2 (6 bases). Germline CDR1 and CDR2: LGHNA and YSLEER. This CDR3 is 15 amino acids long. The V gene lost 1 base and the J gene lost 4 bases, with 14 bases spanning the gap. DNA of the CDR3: TGCGCCAGCAGCCAAGGACCAGGGAGCGGGTACGAGCAGTACTTC. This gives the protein CASSQGPGSGYEQYF.

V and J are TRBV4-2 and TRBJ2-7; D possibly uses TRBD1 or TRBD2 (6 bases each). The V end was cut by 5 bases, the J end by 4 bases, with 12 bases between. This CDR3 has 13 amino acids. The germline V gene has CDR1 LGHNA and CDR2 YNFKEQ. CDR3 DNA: TGTGCCAGCAGCGGGGGGCCGGCTTACGAGCAGTACTTC. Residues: CASSGGPAYEQYF.

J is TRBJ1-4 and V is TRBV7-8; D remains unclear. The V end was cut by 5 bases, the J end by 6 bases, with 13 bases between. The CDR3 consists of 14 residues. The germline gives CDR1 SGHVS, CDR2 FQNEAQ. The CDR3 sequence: CASSPIMRDEKLFF. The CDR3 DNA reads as TGTGCCAGCAGCCCCATTATGAGGGATGAAAAACTGTTTTTT.

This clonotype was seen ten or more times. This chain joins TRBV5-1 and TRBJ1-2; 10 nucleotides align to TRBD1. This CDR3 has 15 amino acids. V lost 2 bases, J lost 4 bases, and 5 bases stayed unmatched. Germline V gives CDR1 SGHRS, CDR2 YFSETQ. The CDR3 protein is CASSFLTGGGYGYTF. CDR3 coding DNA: TGCGCCAGCAGCTTTCTGACAGGGGGCGGCTATGGCTACACCTTC.

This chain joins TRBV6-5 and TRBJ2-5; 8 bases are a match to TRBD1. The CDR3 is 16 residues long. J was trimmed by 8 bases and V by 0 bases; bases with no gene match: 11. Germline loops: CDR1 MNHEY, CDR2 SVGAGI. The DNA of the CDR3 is TGTGCCAGCAGTTACTCCCACCTGGGACAGGACCTTACCCAGTACTTC. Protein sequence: CASSYSHLGQDLTQYF.

CDR3 amino acids: CASSQQGITEAFF. The CDR3, as DNA: TGTGCCAGCAGCCAACAGGGTATCACTGAAGCTTTCTTT. The gene calls are TRBV7-3 and TRBJ1-1; D might be TRBD1 (6 bases). Per germline, CDR1 SGHTA and CDR2 FQGTGA. There are 13 residues in the CDR3. Trimming pared 5 bases from V and 4 bases from J, leaving 11 bases between.

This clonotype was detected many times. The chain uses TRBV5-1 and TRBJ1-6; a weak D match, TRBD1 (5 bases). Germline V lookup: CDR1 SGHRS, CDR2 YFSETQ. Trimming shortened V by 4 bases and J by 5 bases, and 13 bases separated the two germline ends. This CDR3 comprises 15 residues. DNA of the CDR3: TGCGCCAGCAGCGCCCAGGGCATCCATAATTCACCCCTCCACTTT. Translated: CASSAQGIHNSPLHF. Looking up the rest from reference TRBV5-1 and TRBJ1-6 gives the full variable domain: KAGVTQTPRYLIKTRGQQVTLSCSPISGHRSVSWYQQTPGQGLQFLFEYFSETQRNKGNFPGRFSGRQFSNSRSEMNVSTLELGDSALYLCASSAQGIHNSPLHFGNGTRLTVT.

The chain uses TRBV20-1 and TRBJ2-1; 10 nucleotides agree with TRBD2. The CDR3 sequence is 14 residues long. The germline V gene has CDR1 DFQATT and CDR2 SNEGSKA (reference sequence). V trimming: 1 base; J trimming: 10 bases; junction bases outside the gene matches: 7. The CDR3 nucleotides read TGCAGTGCTAGAGTTAGCGGGGGGATCAGGGAGCAGTTCTTC. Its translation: CSARVSGGIREQFF.

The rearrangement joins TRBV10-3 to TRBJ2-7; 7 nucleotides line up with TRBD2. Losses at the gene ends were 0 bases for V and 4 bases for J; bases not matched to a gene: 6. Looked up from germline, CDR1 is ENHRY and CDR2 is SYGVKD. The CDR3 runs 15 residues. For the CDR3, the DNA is TGTGCCATCAGTGAGTCGGCGGGAGTATTGTACGAGCAGTACTTC. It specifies CAISESAGVLYEQYF.

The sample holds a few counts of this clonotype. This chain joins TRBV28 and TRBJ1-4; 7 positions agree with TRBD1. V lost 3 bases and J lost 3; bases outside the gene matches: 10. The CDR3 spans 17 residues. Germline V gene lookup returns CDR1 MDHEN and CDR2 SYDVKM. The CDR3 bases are TGTGCCAGCAGTTTTGCCGGGGCAGGGGGACCTAATGAAAAACTGTTTTTT. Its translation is CASSFAGAGGPNEKLFF.

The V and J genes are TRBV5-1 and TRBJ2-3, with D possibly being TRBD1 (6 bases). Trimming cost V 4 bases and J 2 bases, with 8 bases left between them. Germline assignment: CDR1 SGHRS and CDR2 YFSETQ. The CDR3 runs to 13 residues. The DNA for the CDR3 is TGCGCCAGCAGCGGGACACACACAGATACGCAGTATTTT. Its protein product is CASSGTHTDTQYF.

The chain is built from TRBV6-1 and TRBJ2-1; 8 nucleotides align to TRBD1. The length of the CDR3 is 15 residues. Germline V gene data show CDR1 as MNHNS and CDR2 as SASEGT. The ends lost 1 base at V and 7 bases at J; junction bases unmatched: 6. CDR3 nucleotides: TGTGCCAGCAGTGAAGTCCCAGGGGGCTTGAATGAGCAGTTCTTC. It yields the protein CASSEVPGGLNEQFF.

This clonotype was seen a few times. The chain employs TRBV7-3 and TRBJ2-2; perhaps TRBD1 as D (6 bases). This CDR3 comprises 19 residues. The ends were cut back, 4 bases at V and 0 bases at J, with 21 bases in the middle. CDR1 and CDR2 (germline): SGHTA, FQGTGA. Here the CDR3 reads CASSSIIQGQFANTGELFF. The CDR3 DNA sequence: TGTGCCAGCAGCTCCATAATCCAAGGACAGTTCGCGAACACCGGGGAGCTGTTTTTT.

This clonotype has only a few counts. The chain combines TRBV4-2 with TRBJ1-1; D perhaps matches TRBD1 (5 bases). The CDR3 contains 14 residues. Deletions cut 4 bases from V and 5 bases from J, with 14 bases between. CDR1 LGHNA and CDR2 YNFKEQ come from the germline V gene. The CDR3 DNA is TGTGCCAGCAGCCTCGAAGCAGGGTTTACTGAAGCTTTCTTT. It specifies CASSLEAGFTEAFF.

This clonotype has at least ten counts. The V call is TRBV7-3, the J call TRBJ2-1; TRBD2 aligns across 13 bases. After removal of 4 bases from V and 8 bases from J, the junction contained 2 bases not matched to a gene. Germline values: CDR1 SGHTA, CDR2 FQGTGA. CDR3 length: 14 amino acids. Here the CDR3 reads CASSSGLAGDEQFF. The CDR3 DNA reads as TGTGCCAGCAGCTCCGGACTAGCGGGAGATGAGCAGTTCTTC.

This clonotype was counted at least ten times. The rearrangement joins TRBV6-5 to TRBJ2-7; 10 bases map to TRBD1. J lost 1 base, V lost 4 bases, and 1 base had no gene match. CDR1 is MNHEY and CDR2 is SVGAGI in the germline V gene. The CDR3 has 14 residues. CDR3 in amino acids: CASSWTGGSYEQYF. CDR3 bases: TGTGCCAGCAGTTGGACAGGGGGGTCCTACGAGCAGTACTTC.